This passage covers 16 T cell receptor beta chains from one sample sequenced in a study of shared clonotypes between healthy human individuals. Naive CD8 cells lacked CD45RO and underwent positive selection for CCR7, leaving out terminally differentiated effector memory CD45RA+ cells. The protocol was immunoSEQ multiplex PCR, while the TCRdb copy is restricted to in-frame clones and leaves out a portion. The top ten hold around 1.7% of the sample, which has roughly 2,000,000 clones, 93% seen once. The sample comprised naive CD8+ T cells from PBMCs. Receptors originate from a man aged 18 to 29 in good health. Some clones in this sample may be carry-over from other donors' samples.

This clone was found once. The CDR3 spells CASSPRGIGETQYF. The CDR3 DNA reads as TGTGCCAGCAGCCCCCGCGGGATTGGAGAGACCCAGTACTTC. The J gene is TRBJ2-5, the V gene TRBV6-5; weak D call: TRBD2 (6 bases). V was pared by 6 bases and J by 4 bases, with 15 bases between. CDR3 length equals 14 residues. Germline values: CDR1 MNHEY, CDR2 SVGAGI.

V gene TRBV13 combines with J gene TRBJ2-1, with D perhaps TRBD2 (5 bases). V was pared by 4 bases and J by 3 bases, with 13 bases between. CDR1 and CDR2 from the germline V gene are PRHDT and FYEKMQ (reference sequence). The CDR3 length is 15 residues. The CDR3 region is CASSSGKGFYNEQFF. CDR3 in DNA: TGTGCCAGCAGCTCGGGAAAAGGGTTCTACAATGAGCAGTTCTTC.

The CDR3 loop is CASSRSSGRDFGELFF. DNA of the CDR3: TGTGCCAGCAGCCGGTCTAGCGGGAGAGATTTCGGGGAGCTGTTTTTT. V usage is TRBV21-1 and J usage is TRBJ2-2; the tabulated D call, TRBD2, remains unverified against the DNA. TRBV21-1 is a pseudogene segment. This CDR3 is 16 amino acids long.

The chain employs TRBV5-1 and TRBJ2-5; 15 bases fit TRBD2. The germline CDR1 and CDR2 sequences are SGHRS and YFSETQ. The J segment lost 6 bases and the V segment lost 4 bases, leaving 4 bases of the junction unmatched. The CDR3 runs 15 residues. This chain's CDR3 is CASSQGLAGGQTQYF. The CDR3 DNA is TGCGCCAGCAGCCAAGGACTAGCGGGAGGGCAGACCCAGTACTTC.

CDR3 bases: TGTGCCAGCAGTGGACATAACAATCAGCCCCAGCATTTT. This gives the protein CASSGHNNQPQHF. The genes are TRBV2 and TRBJ1-5; no definite D call. The CDR3 is made up of 13 amino acids. CDR1 SNHLY and CDR2 FYNNEI come from the germline V gene. With 4 bases removed from V and 3 bases from J, the gap between germline ends came to 7 bases.

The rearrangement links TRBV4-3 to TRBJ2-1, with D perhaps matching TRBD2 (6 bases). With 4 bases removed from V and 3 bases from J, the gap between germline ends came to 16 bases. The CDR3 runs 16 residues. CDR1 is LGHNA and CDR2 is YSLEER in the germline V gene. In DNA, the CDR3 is TGCGCCAGCAGCCGGGCTACGGGCGGGAACTACAATGAGCAGTTCTTC. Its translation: CASSRATGGNYNEQFF.

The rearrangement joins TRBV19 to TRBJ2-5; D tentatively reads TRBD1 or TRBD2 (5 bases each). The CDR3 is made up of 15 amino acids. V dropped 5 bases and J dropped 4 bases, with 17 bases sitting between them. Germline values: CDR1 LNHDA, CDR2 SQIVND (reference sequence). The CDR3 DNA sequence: TGTGCCAGTAGTTGGGCAGGGAGAAGGGGAGAGACCCAGTACTTC. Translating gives CASSWAGRRGETQYF.

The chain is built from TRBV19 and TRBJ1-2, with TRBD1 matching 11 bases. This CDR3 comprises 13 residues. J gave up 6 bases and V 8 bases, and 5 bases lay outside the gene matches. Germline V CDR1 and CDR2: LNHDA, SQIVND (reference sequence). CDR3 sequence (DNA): TGTGCCAGTTCGTGGACAGGGGGCGATGGCTACACCTTC. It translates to CASSWTGGDGYTF.

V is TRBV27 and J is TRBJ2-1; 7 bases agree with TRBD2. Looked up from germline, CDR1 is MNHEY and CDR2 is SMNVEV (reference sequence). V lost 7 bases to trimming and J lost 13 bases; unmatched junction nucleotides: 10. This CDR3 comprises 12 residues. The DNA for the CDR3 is TGTGCCAGCACCGGGGGTAGCGGGTTCCAGTTCTTC. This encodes CASTGGSGFQFF.

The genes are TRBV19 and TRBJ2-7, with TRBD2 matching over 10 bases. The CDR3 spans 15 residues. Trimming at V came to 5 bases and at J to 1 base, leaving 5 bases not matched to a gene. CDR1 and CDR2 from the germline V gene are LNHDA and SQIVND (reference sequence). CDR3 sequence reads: CASSPGLATSYEQYF. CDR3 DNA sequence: TGTGCCAGTAGTCCGGGACTAGCGACTTCCTACGAGCAGTACTTC.

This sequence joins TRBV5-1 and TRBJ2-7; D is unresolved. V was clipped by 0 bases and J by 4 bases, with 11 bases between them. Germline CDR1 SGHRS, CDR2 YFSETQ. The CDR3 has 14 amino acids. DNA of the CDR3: TGCGCCAGCAGCTTGGTGGGGTCACTGTACGAGCAGTACTTC. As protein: CASSLVGSLYEQYF. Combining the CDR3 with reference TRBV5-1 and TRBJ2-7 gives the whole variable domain KAGVTQTPRYLIKTRGQQVTLSCSPISGHRSVSWYQQTPGQGLQFLFEYFSETQRNKGNFPGRFSGRQFSNSRSEMNVSTLELGDSALYLCASSLVGSLYEQYFGPGTRLTVT.

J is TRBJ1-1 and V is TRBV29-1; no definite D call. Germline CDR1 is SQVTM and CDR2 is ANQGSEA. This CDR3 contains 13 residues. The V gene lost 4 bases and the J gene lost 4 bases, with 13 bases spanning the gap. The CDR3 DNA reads TGCAGCGTTGTGATACGGATCCCCACTGAAGCTTTCTTT. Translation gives CSVVIRIPTEAFF.

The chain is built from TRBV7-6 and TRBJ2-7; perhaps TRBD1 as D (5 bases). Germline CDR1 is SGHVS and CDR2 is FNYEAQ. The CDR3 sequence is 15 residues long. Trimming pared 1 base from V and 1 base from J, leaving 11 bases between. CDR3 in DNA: TGTGCCAGCAGCTTAGGACAGACAGCGTCCTACGAGCAGTACTTC. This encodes CASSLGQTASYEQYF. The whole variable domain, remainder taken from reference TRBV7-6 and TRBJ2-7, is GAGVSQSPRYKVTKRGQDVALRCDPISGHVSLYWYRQALGQGPEFLTYFNYEAQQDKSGLPNDRFSAERPEGSISTLTIQRTEQRDSAMYRCASSLGQTASYEQYFGPGTRLTVT.

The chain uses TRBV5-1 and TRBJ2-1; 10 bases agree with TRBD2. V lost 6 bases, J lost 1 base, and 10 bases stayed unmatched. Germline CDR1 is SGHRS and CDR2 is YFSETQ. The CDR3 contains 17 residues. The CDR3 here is CASNVLLAGESYNEQFF. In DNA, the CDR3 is TGCGCCAGCAACGTACTTCTAGCGGGAGAGTCCTACAATGAGCAGTTCTTC.

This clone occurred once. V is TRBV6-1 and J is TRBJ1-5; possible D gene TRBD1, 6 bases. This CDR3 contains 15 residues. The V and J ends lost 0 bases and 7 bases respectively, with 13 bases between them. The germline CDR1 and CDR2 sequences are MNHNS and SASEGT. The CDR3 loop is CASSEALRGAQPQHF. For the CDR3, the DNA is TGTGCCAGCAGTGAAGCGCTTCGGGGGGCGCAGCCCCAGCATTTT.

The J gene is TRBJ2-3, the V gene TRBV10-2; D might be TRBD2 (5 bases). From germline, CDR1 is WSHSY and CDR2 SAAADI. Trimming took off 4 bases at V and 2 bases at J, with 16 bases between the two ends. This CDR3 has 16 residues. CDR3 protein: CASSALRGGATDTQYF. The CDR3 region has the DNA TGCGCCAGCAGTGCGTTGCGTGGAGGAGCCACAGATACGCAGTATTTT.